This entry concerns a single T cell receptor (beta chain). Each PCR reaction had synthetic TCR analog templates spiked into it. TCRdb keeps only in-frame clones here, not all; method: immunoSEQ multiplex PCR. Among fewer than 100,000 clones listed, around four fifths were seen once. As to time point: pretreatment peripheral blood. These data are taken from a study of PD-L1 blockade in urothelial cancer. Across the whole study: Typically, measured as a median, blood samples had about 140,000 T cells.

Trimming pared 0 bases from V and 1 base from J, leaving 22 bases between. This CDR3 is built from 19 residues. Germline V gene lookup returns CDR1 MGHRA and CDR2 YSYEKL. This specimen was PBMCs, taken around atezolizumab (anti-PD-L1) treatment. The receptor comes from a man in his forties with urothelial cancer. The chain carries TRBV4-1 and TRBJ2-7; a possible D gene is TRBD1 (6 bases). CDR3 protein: CASSQDLQGANPTSYEQYF. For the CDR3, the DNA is TGCGCCAGCAGCCAAGATTTACAGGGCGCTAACCCAACATCCTACGAGCAGTACTTC.